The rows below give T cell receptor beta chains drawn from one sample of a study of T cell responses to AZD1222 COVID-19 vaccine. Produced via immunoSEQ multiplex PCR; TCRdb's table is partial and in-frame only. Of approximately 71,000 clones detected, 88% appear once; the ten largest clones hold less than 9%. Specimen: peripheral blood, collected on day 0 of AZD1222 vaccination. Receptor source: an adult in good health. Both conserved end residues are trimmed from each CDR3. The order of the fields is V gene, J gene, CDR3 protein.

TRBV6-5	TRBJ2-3	ASRRDLSTDTQY
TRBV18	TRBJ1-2	ASSPGAGDGYT
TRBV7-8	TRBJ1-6	ASSPGRVSYNSPLH
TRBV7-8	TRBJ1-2	ASSLLAGSGYGYT
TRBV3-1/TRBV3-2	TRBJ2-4	ASSSRGQNIQY
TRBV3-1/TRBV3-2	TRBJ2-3	ASRGGGQDTQY
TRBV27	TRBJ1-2	ASSWAGRSGDYGYT
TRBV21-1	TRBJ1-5	ASSKGLVRKSNQPQH
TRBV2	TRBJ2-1	ARGPPSGRFQGEQF
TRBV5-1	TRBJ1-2	ASRGSNYGYT